The 2 T cell receptor beta chains below were found in one sample sequenced in a study of blood T cell repertoires in COVID-19. The table came from immunoSEQ multiplex PCR; TCRdb's copy has only in-frame clones and leaves some out. Of roughly 100,000 clones listed, roughly four fifths are singletons. Sequencing input: peripheral blood. The receptors were sampled from a woman in her 70s with acute or convalescent COVID-19.

This clone was seen a few times. V gene TRBV5-4 combines with J gene TRBJ2-7; 7 nucleotides line up with TRBD1. With V trimmed by 4 bases and J by 7 bases, 11 bases remained unmatched. This CDR3 is 14 amino acids long. Germline CDR1 and CDR2: SGHNT and YYREEE (reference sequence). In DNA, the CDR3 is TGTGCCAGCAGCAGGACAGGTTCCAGGTGGGAGCAGTACTTC. Translating gives CASSRTGSRWEQYF.

The rearrangement uses TRBV27 and TRBJ2-7; perhaps TRBD1 as D (6 bases). From germline, CDR1 is MNHEY and CDR2 SMNVEV (reference sequence). V was pared by 6 bases and J by 7 bases, with 22 bases between. This CDR3 spans 15 amino acids. The CDR3 DNA follows: TGTGCCAGCAGCCTTACACAGGGCTCCTTGTTAGAGCAGTACTTC. It specifies CASSLTQGSLLEQYF.